The rows below give T cell receptor beta chains drawn from one sample of a study of blood T cell repertoires in COVID-19. Here immunoSEQ multiplex PCR was the method, and the copy in TCRdb shows in-frame clones only, minus some. The sample yields around 300,000 clones, over 80% seen once. The sample was peripheral blood. The receptors were sampled from a woman in her forties or fifties with COVID-19, enrolled during active disease. The CDR3 runs from the conserved cysteine through the conserved F or W. The D gene is left open where the match is weak. Where a row states a size, it is once, few, many or the class of an expanded clone; other rows omit it.

J,V,D,size,DNA,CDR3
TRBJ1-5,TRBV30,-,once,TGTGCCTGGAGTGTACAATCCGGGAAGCCCCAGCATTTT,CAWSVQSGKPQHF
TRBJ1-6,TRBV6-5,-,-,TGTGCCAGCAGTTATAGAACAGGAGCCTATAATTCACCCCTCCACTTT,CASSYRTGAYNSPLHF
TRBJ1-2,TRBV3-1/TRBV3-2,-,-,TGTGCCAGCAGCCAAGTTCGGGGGTGGGATGGCTACACCTTC,CASSQVRGWDGYTF
TRBJ1-5,TRBV9,-,-,TGTGCCAGCAGTCCGTTCGGGAATCAGCCCCAGCATTTT,CASSPFGNQPQHF
TRBJ2-7,TRBV15,-,-,TGTGCCACCAGCAGAGGAGGCTCGGGGAGCTCCTACGAGCAGTACTTC,CATSRGGSGSSYEQYF
TRBJ2-7,TRBV16,TRBD2,-,TGTGCCAGCAGCGGACCGGGACTAGCGGGAGAGAGCGAGCAGTACTTC,CASSGPGLAGESEQYF
TRBJ1-2,TRBV6-5,-,-,TGTGCCAGCAGCAATACGGGAAACTATGGCTACACCTTC,CASSNTGNYGYTF
TRBJ2-1,TRBV4-2,TRBD1,-,TGTGCCAGCAGCCAAACAGGGGGCTCCTACAATGAGCAGTTCTTC,CASSQTGGSYNEQFF
TRBJ1-2,TRBV5-1,-,-,TGCGCCAGCAGCGGGGACACTTACTATGGCTACACCTTC,CASSGDTYYGYTF
TRBJ2-7,TRBV19,-,-,TGTGCCAGTAGAGGCGGGATGAGCTCCTACGAGCAGTACTTC,CASRGGMSSYEQYF
TRBJ2-7,TRBV3-1/TRBV3-2,TRBD2,once,TGTGCCAGCAGCCACCTCCCAAGAGCGGGAGGGCCTAGGGACGAGCAGTACTTC,CASSHLPRAGGPRDEQYF
TRBJ1-2,TRBV10-3,-,-,TGTGCCATCAGTGAGTCGTTGGGTTTTACAGGCCTTACCTATGGCTACACCTTC,CAISESLGFTGLTYGYTF
TRBJ2-2,TRBV7-9,-,-,TGTGCCAGCAGCCCCGTGGGGGGTATCCCCGGGGAGCTGTTTTTT,CASSPVGGIPGELFF
TRBJ1-2,TRBV10-3,TRBD1,-,TGTGCCATCAGGACCGGGACAGGGGACTACTATGGCTACACCTTC,CAIRTGTGDYYGYTF
TRBJ1-2,TRBV12-3/TRBV12-4,-,-,TGTGCCAGCAGTCCACAGGGTGACTATGGCTACACCTTC,CASSPQGDYGYTF
TRBJ2-7,TRBV27,TRBD1,-,TGTGCCAGCAGTCCCGGGACAGGGGGCATCTACGAGCAGTACTTC,CASSPGTGGIYEQYF
TRBJ2-2,TRBV2,-,-,TGTGCCAGCAGTGTCGTTACCGGCGGCGGGACCGGGGAGCTGTTTTTT,CASSVVTGGGTGELFF
TRBJ2-3,TRBV6-1,TRBD2,-,TGTGCCAGCAGTGAAGTAACCAGCGGGAGTGGGTTGGGTACGCAGTATTTT,CASSEVTSGSGLGTQYF